The clone carrying this T cell receptor (beta chain) was observed a handful of times. This sample was taken from a study of T cell repertoires in cytomegalovirus infection. This CDR3 has 15 amino acids. Germline CDR1 MDHEN, CDR2 SYDVKM. V lost 8 bases and J lost 3, with 19 bases in between. MiXCR was run by TCRdb on the reads, yielding one entry per CDR3 protein. The data hold 200,000 to 250,000 distinct CDR3 sequences, with over 20% observed a single time. This sequence was found in a human donor in good health (CMV status not recorded). Some clones in this sample may be carry-over from other donors' samples. The V and J genes are TRBV28 and TRBJ2-5, with D possibly matching TRBD1 (6 bases). Sequencing used CD8+ T cells from PBMCs. This chain's CDR3 is CASHRTVGAEETQYF. CDR3 coding DNA: TGTGCCAGCCACAGAACAGTGGGGGCAGAAGAGACCCAGTACTTC.